This is a list of T cell receptor beta chains from one sample in a study of blood T cell repertoires in COVID-19. Only in-frame clones appear in the TCRdb table, and some are missing; sequencing was by immunoSEQ multiplex PCR. This sample yields some 54,000 clones, of which around 81% are seen a single time; 6.9% belongs to the top ten. The sequenced material came from peripheral blood. Receptors were obtained from a man in his sixties or seventies with active COVID-19. The CDR3 runs from the conserved cysteine through the conserved F or W. A D gene is named only where the DNA matches it firmly. The size of a clone is reported for some rows only, either as once, few or many, or as a class for expanded clones.

d_call: NA
j_call: TRBJ1-1
v_call: TRBV7-2
clone_size: NA
cdr3_aa: CASSLEWGLANTEAFF
cdr3_nt: TGTGCCAGCAGCTTAGAATGGGGGCTCGCGAACACTGAAGCTTTCTTT

d_call: NA
j_call: TRBJ2-3
v_call: TRBV10-3
clone_size: once
cdr3_aa: CAISVRGRGRTDTQYF
cdr3_nt: TGTGCCATCAGTGTCAGGGGGCGGGGGCGCACAGATACGCAGTATTTT

d_call: NA
j_call: TRBJ1-6
v_call: TRBV6-5
clone_size: NA
cdr3_aa: CASSYSGELHSPLHF
cdr3_nt: TGTGCCAGCAGTTACTCTGGAGAGCTCCATTCACCCCTCCACTTT

d_call: NA
j_call: TRBJ1-4
v_call: TRBV6-5
clone_size: few
cdr3_aa: CASSAKDTEKLFF
cdr3_nt: TGTGCCAGCAGCGCCAAGGACACCGAAAAACTGTTTTTT

d_call: NA
j_call: TRBJ2-5
v_call: TRBV6-5
clone_size: NA
cdr3_aa: CASRRDPSIGETQYF
cdr3_nt: TGTGCCAGCAGGAGAGACCCCTCGATCGGGGAGACCCAGTACTTC

d_call: TRBD1
j_call: TRBJ1-1
v_call: TRBV28
clone_size: few
cdr3_aa: CASKGQGTGGAFF
cdr3_nt: TGTGCCAGCAAAGGACAGGGGACAGGTGGAGCTTTCTTT

d_call: NA
j_call: TRBJ2-3
v_call: TRBV5-1
clone_size: NA
cdr3_aa: CASSLAGAGVEAVGTQYF
cdr3_nt: TGCGCCAGCAGCTTGGCCGGTGCCGGGGTAGAGGCAGTGGGTACGCAGTATTTT

d_call: TRBD2
j_call: TRBJ2-3
v_call: TRBV7-2
clone_size: NA
cdr3_aa: CASSLGWLWTSGTDTQYF
cdr3_nt: TGTGCCAGCAGCTTAGGCTGGTTATGGACTAGCGGCACAGATACGCAGTATTTT

d_call: NA
j_call: TRBJ1-2
v_call: TRBV11-2
clone_size: NA
cdr3_aa: CASSLVSTLSYGYTF
cdr3_nt: TGTGCCAGCAGCTTAGTGTCAACCCTTAGCTATGGCTACACCTTC

d_call: TRBD1
j_call: TRBJ1-3
v_call: TRBV15
clone_size: NA
cdr3_aa: CATSSLHNQTRGLGGNTIYF
cdr3_nt: TGTGCCACCAGCAGTCTCCACAACCAAACCAGGGGGCTGGGTGGAAACACCATATATTTT

d_call: NA
j_call: TRBJ1-5
v_call: TRBV3-1/TRBV3-2
clone_size: NA
cdr3_aa: CASSGDSTGRNQPQHF
cdr3_nt: TGTGCCAGCAGCGGAGACTCGACAGGCCGCAATCAGCCCCAGCATTTT

d_call: TRBD2
j_call: TRBJ2-1
v_call: TRBV24-1
clone_size: NA
cdr3_aa: CATSEKLAILYNEQFF
cdr3_nt: TGTGCCACCAGTGAGAAACTAGCGATCCTCTACAATGAGCAGTTCTTC

d_call: TRBD1
j_call: TRBJ1-4
v_call: TRBV2
clone_size: NA
cdr3_aa: CASSTTGTGVKLFF
cdr3_nt: TGTGCCAGCAGTACCACCGGGACAGGGGTAAAACTGTTTTTT

d_call: TRBD1
j_call: TRBJ1-2
v_call: TRBV30
clone_size: NA
cdr3_aa: CASDRESRGYTF
cdr3_nt: TGTGCCTCAGACAGGGAGTCTCGTGGCTACACCTTC

d_call: NA
j_call: TRBJ1-1
v_call: TRBV6-5
clone_size: NA
cdr3_aa: CASSLRDRGTEAFF
cdr3_nt: TGTGCCAGTTCCCTAAGGGATCGAGGGACTGAAGCTTTCTTT

d_call: NA
j_call: TRBJ2-3
v_call: TRBV7-9
clone_size: NA
cdr3_aa: CASSATRTDTQYF
cdr3_nt: TGTGCCAGCAGCGCGACTAGGACAGATACGCAGTATTTT

d_call: NA
j_call: TRBJ1-1
v_call: TRBV30
clone_size: NA
cdr3_aa: CAWFGARDTEAFF
cdr3_nt: TGTGCCTGGTTCGGCGCCCGGGACACTGAAGCTTTCTTT

d_call: NA
j_call: TRBJ2-7
v_call: TRBV28
clone_size: NA
cdr3_aa: CASSYLAGQYNYEQYF
cdr3_nt: TGTGCCAGCAGCTATCTGGCGGGACAGTATAACTACGAGCAGTACTTC

d_call: NA
j_call: TRBJ1-1
v_call: TRBV30
clone_size: NA
cdr3_aa: CAWSTGSGNTEAFF
cdr3_nt: TGTGCCTGGAGTACAGGGTCTGGAAACACTGAAGCTTTCTTT

d_call: NA
j_call: TRBJ1-5
v_call: TRBV19
clone_size: NA
cdr3_aa: CASSISGDQPQHF
cdr3_nt: TGTGCCAGTAGTATATCGGGGGATCAGCCCCAGCATTTT

d_call: NA
j_call: TRBJ2-2
v_call: TRBV25-1
clone_size: NA
cdr3_aa: CASSPSTNTGELFF
cdr3_nt: TGTGCCAGCAGTCCATCAACGAACACCGGGGAGCTGTTTTTT

d_call: NA
j_call: TRBJ1-6
v_call: TRBV28
clone_size: NA
cdr3_aa: CASLSSYNSPLHF
cdr3_nt: TGTGCCAGCCTAAGCTCCTATAATTCACCCCTCCACTTT

d_call: TRBD1
j_call: TRBJ2-5
v_call: TRBV7-9
clone_size: NA
cdr3_aa: CASTQQGQEETQYF
cdr3_nt: TGTGCCAGCACCCAACAGGGGCAGGAGGAGACCCAGTACTTC

d_call: TRBD1
j_call: TRBJ2-7
v_call: TRBV18
clone_size: once
cdr3_aa: CASSPGQGFEQYF
cdr3_nt: TGTGCCAGCTCACCGGGACAGGGGTTCGAGCAGTACTTC

d_call: NA
j_call: TRBJ1-5
v_call: TRBV6-1
clone_size: NA
cdr3_aa: CASSESGGDQPQHF
cdr3_nt: TGTGCCAGCAGTGAAAGCGGTGGGGATCAGCCCCAGCATTTT

d_call: NA
j_call: TRBJ1-1
v_call: TRBV5-4
clone_size: once
cdr3_aa: CASSLMVSVANTEAFF
cdr3_nt: TGTGCCAGCAGCTTGATGGTTTCGGTAGCGAACACTGAAGCTTTCTTT

d_call: NA
j_call: TRBJ1-5
v_call: TRBV4-1
clone_size: NA
cdr3_aa: CASSQGQLRPNQPQHF
cdr3_nt: TGCGCCAGCAGCCAAGGTCAGCTGAGGCCCAATCAGCCCCAGCATTTT

d_call: NA
j_call: TRBJ2-2
v_call: TRBV28
clone_size: few
cdr3_aa: CASSRQDTNTGELFF
cdr3_nt: TGTGCCAGCAGCCGACAGGACACGAACACCGGGGAGCTGTTTTTT

d_call: TRBD1
j_call: TRBJ1-2
v_call: TRBV4-1
clone_size: NA
cdr3_aa: CASSPLWGTGNGYTF
cdr3_nt: TGCGCCAGCAGCCCCCTATGGGGGACAGGGAACGGCTACACCTTC

d_call: NA
j_call: TRBJ2-5
v_call: TRBV24-1
clone_size: NA
cdr3_aa: CATSASGGYQETQYF
cdr3_nt: TGTGCCACCAGTGCATCGGGGGGCTACCAAGAGACCCAGTACTTC

d_call: NA
j_call: TRBJ1-2
v_call: TRBV6-5
clone_size: NA
cdr3_aa: CASSPDWNYGYTF
cdr3_nt: TGTGCCAGCAGTCCCGACTGGAACTATGGCTACACCTTC

d_call: TRBD1
j_call: TRBJ1-6
v_call: TRBV6-2/TRBV6-3
clone_size: few
cdr3_aa: CASSYGTAPLHF
cdr3_nt: TGTGCCAGCAGTTACGGGACAGCACCCCTCCACTTT

d_call: TRBD1
j_call: TRBJ1-2
v_call: TRBV5-1
clone_size: NA
cdr3_aa: CASSRGQGSDGYTF
cdr3_nt: TGCGCCAGCAGCCGAGGACAGGGGTCAGACGGCTACACCTTC

d_call: NA
j_call: TRBJ1-6
v_call: TRBV11-2
clone_size: once
cdr3_aa: CASSLGRGFGNSPLHF
cdr3_nt: TGTGCCAGCAGCTTGGGACGGGGGTTTGGTAATTCACCCCTCCACTTT

d_call: TRBD2
j_call: TRBJ2-2
v_call: TRBV18
clone_size: few
cdr3_aa: CASSASTSGGLNTGELFF
cdr3_nt: TGTGCCAGCTCAGCTTCGACTAGCGGGGGGCTGAACACCGGGGAGCTGTTTTTT

d_call: TRBD1
j_call: TRBJ2-1
v_call: TRBV24-1
clone_size: NA
cdr3_aa: CATSDSWTGNEQFF
cdr3_nt: TGTGCCACCAGTGATTCTTGGACAGGGAATGAGCAGTTCTTC

d_call: NA
j_call: TRBJ1-3
v_call: TRBV6-1
clone_size: NA
cdr3_aa: CASSEGGAWGNTIYF
cdr3_nt: TGTGCCAGCAGTGAGGGGGGGGCATGGGGAAACACCATATATTTT

d_call: NA
j_call: TRBJ2-1
v_call: TRBV27
clone_size: NA
cdr3_aa: CASSSAGSEQFF
cdr3_nt: TGTGCCAGCAGTTCAGCCGGGAGCGAGCAGTTCTTC

d_call: NA
j_call: TRBJ2-3
v_call: TRBV11-1
clone_size: NA
cdr3_aa: CASSFADTQGTDTQYF
cdr3_nt: TGTGCCAGCAGCTTCGCGGACACTCAAGGGACAGATACGCAGTATTTT

d_call: NA
j_call: TRBJ2-5
v_call: TRBV4-3
clone_size: NA
cdr3_aa: CASSPGPRKAGTRETQYF
cdr3_nt: TGCGCCAGCAGCCCAGGCCCCCGGAAAGCCGGGACACGAGAGACCCAGTACTTC

d_call: NA
j_call: TRBJ1-2
v_call: TRBV14
clone_size: NA
cdr3_aa: CASSPDSYGYTF
cdr3_nt: TGTGCCAGCAGCCCGGACAGCTATGGCTACACCTTC

d_call: TRBD2
j_call: TRBJ2-2
v_call: TRBV7-8
clone_size: few
cdr3_aa: CASSLVGGGIGELFF
cdr3_nt: TGTGCCAGCAGCTTAGTTGGGGGGGGAATCGGGGAGCTGTTTTTT

d_call: TRBD2
j_call: TRBJ2-7
v_call: TRBV9
clone_size: NA
cdr3_aa: CASSTRGGYEQYF
cdr3_nt: TGTGCCAGCAGTACTCGGGGGGGCTACGAGCAGTACTTC

d_call: NA
j_call: TRBJ2-7
v_call: TRBV6-1
clone_size: NA
cdr3_aa: CASSETFTEQYF
cdr3_nt: TGTGCCAGCAGTGAGACTTTCACCGAGCAGTACTTC

d_call: TRBD1
j_call: TRBJ1-1
v_call: TRBV10-3
clone_size: NA
cdr3_aa: CAIKQGVNTEAFF
cdr3_nt: TGTGCCATAAAACAGGGGGTGAACACTGAAGCTTTCTTT

d_call: NA
j_call: TRBJ1-6
v_call: TRBV19
clone_size: NA
cdr3_aa: CASSILRAGADSPLHF
cdr3_nt: TGTGCCAGTAGTATTTTGCGGGCAGGGGCTGATTCACCCCTCCACTTT

d_call: NA
j_call: TRBJ1-1
v_call: TRBV11-2
clone_size: NA
cdr3_aa: CASSINTEAFF
cdr3_nt: TGTGCCAGCAGCATAAACACTGAAGCTTTCTTT

d_call: TRBD2
j_call: TRBJ2-7
v_call: TRBV6-2/TRBV6-3
clone_size: NA
cdr3_aa: CASSYSTQRGTYEQYF
cdr3_nt: TGTGCCAGCAGTTACTCGACCCAGCGGGGGACCTACGAGCAGTACTTC

d_call: NA
j_call: TRBJ1-2
v_call: TRBV5-6
clone_size: NA
cdr3_aa: CASTAALANYGYTF
cdr3_nt: TGTGCCAGCACCGCCGCCCTAGCTAACTATGGCTACACCTTC

d_call: TRBD1
j_call: TRBJ1-2
v_call: TRBV3-1/TRBV3-2
clone_size: NA
cdr3_aa: CASRRGQGSYGYTF
cdr3_nt: TGTGCCAGCAGACGGGGACAGGGGAGCTATGGCTACACCTTC

d_call: NA
j_call: TRBJ1-2
v_call: TRBV28
clone_size: NA
cdr3_aa: CASSAPGAGAGGYTF
cdr3_nt: TGTGCCAGCAGTGCCCCGGGGGCGGGAGCAGGTGGCTACACCTTC